Below are 32 T cell receptor beta chains sequenced from a single sample in a study of T cells in localized non-small cell lung cancer. Assay: immunoSEQ multiplex PCR; the TCRdb copy retains only in-frame clones and omits some. The data show 130,000 or so clones, about 89% seen once. Source: peripheral blood, taken before any cancer treatment. These receptors originate from a female donor of 60 years or more with stage I lung adenocarcinoma.

The rearrangement joins TRBV5-1 to TRBJ2-3; 10 nucleotides align to TRBD1. This CDR3 region has 15 residues. Germline CDR1 and CDR2: SGHRS and YFSETQ. The V and J ends lost 0 bases and 5 bases, in that order; junction bases with no gene match: 3. CDR3 amino acids: CASSLDGTGEDTQYF. The CDR3 bases are TGCGCCAGCAGCTTGGACGGGACAGGGGAAGATACGCAGTATTTT.

The V call is TRBV9, the J call TRBJ2-1; tentatively, D is TRBD2 (5 bases). Looked up from germline, CDR1 is SGDLS and CDR2 is YYNGEE. The CDR3 spans 16 residues. V lost 3 bases and J lost 5, with 18 bases in between. The CDR3 region is CASSAQVAGLDNEQFF. DNA of the CDR3: TGTGCCAGCAGCGCGCAGGTGGCGGGCCTGGACAATGAGCAGTTCTTC. Using reference TRBV9 and TRBJ2-1 for the parts outside the CDR3, the full variable domain is DSGVTQTPKHLITATGQRVTLRCSPRSGDLSVYWYQQSLDQGLQFLIQYYNGEERAKGNILERFSAQQFPDLHSELNLSSLELGDSALYFCASSAQVAGLDNEQFFGPGTRLTVL.

This chain connects TRBV2 to TRBJ2-3; D unresolved. The CDR3 contains 14 residues. The germline V gene has CDR1 SNHLY and CDR2 FYNNEI. V was clipped by 8 bases and J by 2 bases, with 14 bases between them. In DNA, the CDR3 is TGTGCCAGCCTGAAATCTCTTTCCACAGATACGCAGTATTTT. It yields the protein CASLKSLSTDTQYF.

The CDR3 DNA sequence: TGTGCCAGCAGCTTCCCCACGGGGGGGCCCACCGAGCAGTACTTC. Amino acids: CASSFPTGGPTEQYF. The V call is TRBV5-5, the J call TRBJ2-7; 8 nucleotides match TRBD2. Trimming removed 2 bases from V and 6 bases from J; junction bases left unmatched: 10. The CDR3 contains 15 residues. Germline lookup yields CDR1 SGHKS and CDR2 YYEKEE (reference sequence). Supplemented by reference TRBV5-5 and TRBJ2-7, the full variable domain reads DAGVTQSPTHLIKTRGQQVTLRCSPISGHKSVSWYQQVLGQGPQFIFQYYEKEERGRGNFPDRFSARQFPNYSSELNVNALLLGDSALYLCASSFPTGGPTEQYFGPGTRLTVT.

V usage is TRBV2 and J usage is TRBJ1-2, with 10 bases matching TRBD1. Per the germline V gene, CDR1 is SNHLY and CDR2 is FYNNEI. The CDR3 loop spans 14 amino acids. Trimming removed 5 bases from V and 5 bases from J; junction bases left unmatched: 5. Written as DNA, the CDR3 is TGTGCCAGCAGTTCTACGGACAGGGGGTATGGCTACACCTTC. This gives the protein CASSSTDRGYGYTF. Full variable domain (outside the CDR3, taken from reference TRBV2 and TRBJ1-2): EPEVTQTPSHQVTQMGQEVILRCVPISNHLYFYWYRQILGQKVEFLVSFYNNEISEKSEIFDDQFSVERPDGSNFTLKIRSTKLEDSAMYFCASSSTDRGYGYTFGSGTRLTVV.

For the CDR3, the DNA is TGTGCCAGCTCACCAGGTCGGGGGGGCGCAGGCTATGGCTACACCTTC. Translating it yields CASSPGRGGAGYGYTF. The chain uses TRBV18 and TRBJ1-2, with TRBD1 as a possible D gene (6 bases). The CDR3 contains 16 residues. Germline assignment: CDR1 KGHSH and CDR2 LQKENI. The V end lost 2 bases, the J end lost 4 bases, and 17 bases lay between the germline ends.

This sequence joins TRBV7-9 and TRBJ2-3; 8 bases line up with TRBD1. V lost 5 bases, J lost 4 bases, and 8 bases stayed unmatched. The CDR3 runs to 15 residues. Germline V CDR1 and CDR2: SEHNR, FQNEAQ (reference sequence). The CDR3 reads CASSKSGGASDTQYF. The CDR3, as DNA: TGTGCCAGCAGCAAATCAGGGGGCGCATCAGATACGCAGTATTTT. Full variable domain (remainder filled in from reference TRBV7-9 and TRBJ2-3): DTGVSQNPRHKITKRGQNVTFRCDPISEHNRLYWYRQTLGQGPEFLTYFQNEAQLEKSRLLSDRFSAERPKGSFSTLEIQRTEQGDSAMYLCASSKSGGASDTQYFGPGTRLTVL.

The chain combines TRBV14 with TRBJ2-7, with TRBD2 matching over 9 bases. Germline V CDR1 and CDR2: SGHDN, FVKESK. V was clipped by 5 bases and J by 2 bases; unmatched bases: 7. CDR3 length: 15 residues. CDR3: CASSARTSDAYEQYF. In DNA, the CDR3 is TGTGCCAGCAGCGCAAGGACTAGCGACGCCTACGAGCAGTACTTC. The variable domain in full, completed from reference TRBV14 and TRBJ2-7, reads EAGVTQFPSHSVIEKGQTVTLRCDPISGHDNLYWYRRVMGKEIKFLLHFVKESKQDESGMPNNRFLAERTGGTYSTLKVQPAELEDSGVYFCASSARTSDAYEQYFGPGTRLTVT.

DNA of the CDR3: TGTGCCAGCAGCTTCCCCGGGGTAGGGACTGAAGCTTTCTTT. Translation: CASSFPGVGTEAFF. V is TRBV11-1 and J is TRBJ1-1; D gene uncertain. The V and J ends lost 3 bases and 5 bases respectively, with 13 bases between them. Germline-derived CDR1 and CDR2 are SGHAT and FQDESV (reference sequence). The CDR3 sequence is 14 residues long.

The CDR3 DNA sequence: TGTGCCAGCAGCGCCGCCCGGGGGACAGTCATGTACGAGCAGTACTTC. Amino acids: CASSAARGTVMYEQYF. The chain recombines TRBV9 with TRBJ2-7; possible D gene TRBD1, 7 bases. Germline V gene lookup returns CDR1 SGDLS and CDR2 YYNGEE. Trimming removed 3 bases at V and 4 bases at J, with 20 bases between. This CDR3 contains 16 residues.

This clone was detected only once. This chain connects TRBV27 to TRBJ2-7; 9 bases align to TRBD2. The V and J ends lost 1 base and 3 bases, in that order; junction bases with no gene match: 4. Germline V CDR1 and CDR2: MNHEY, SMNVEV (reference sequence). The CDR3 sequence is 15 residues long. The CDR3 coding sequence is TGTGCCAGCAGTTTATTGGCACTAGCGGGCTACGAGCAGTACTTC. Its translation is CASSLLALAGYEQYF.

This clone occurred once. This sequence joins TRBV20-1 and TRBJ2-7; D uncertain. The CDR3 sequence is 11 residues long. CDR1 DFQATT and CDR2 SNEGSKA come from the germline V gene (reference sequence). The V end lost 5 bases, the J end lost 2 bases, and 7 bases lay between the germline ends. This CDR3 is CSAQRAYEQYF. The CDR3 DNA is TGCAGTGCTCAAAGGGCCTACGAGCAGTACTTC.

The V call is TRBV28, the J call TRBJ1-4; D gene uncertain. The V and J ends lost 1 base and 4 bases respectively, with 4 bases between them. Germline lookup yields CDR1 MDHEN and CDR2 SYDVKM. The CDR3 consists of 13 residues. The chain's CDR3 is CASSLLDNEKLFF. DNA of the CDR3: TGTGCCAGCAGTTTATTAGATAATGAAAAACTGTTTTTT.

The V and J genes are TRBV6-4 and TRBJ2-1, with TRBD2 matching 12 bases. Germline CDR1 is MRHNA and CDR2 is SNTAGT. The length of the CDR3 is 14 residues. V shed 5 bases, J shed 8 bases, and the junction held 4 bases outside the gene matches. CDR3 in amino acids: CASSKTSGSYEQFF. In nucleotides, the CDR3 is TGTGCCAGCAGTAAGACTAGCGGGAGCTATGAGCAGTTCTTC.

This clone occurred once. This chain uses TRBV12-1 with TRBJ2-7. TRBV12-1 is a documented pseudogene. The CDR3 is 16 amino acids. CDR3 region: CASSFDRGDKAYEQYF. The CDR3 nucleotides read TGTGCCAGCAGCTTTGATCGCGGGGACAAAGCCTACGAGCAGTACTTC.

This chain connects TRBV28 to TRBJ2-3; D assignment may be TRBD1 or TRBD2 (6 bases each). This CDR3 contains 15 residues. Trimming shortened V by 3 bases and J by 0 bases, and 10 bases separated the two germline ends. Germline V gene data show CDR1 as MDHEN and CDR2 as SYDVKM. CDR3 coding DNA: TGTGCCAGCAGTTTCGGCGGGACAAGCACAGATACGCAGTATTTT. This encodes CASSFGGTSTDTQYF.

This chain uses TRBV18 with TRBJ1-2; D is undetermined. The germline V and J ends were trimmed by 2 bases and 4 bases, with 8 bases remaining between them. The germline V gene has CDR1 KGHSH and CDR2 LQKENI. The CDR3 is 13 amino acids. The CDR3 region is CASSPGEGYGYTF. In DNA form, the CDR3 reads TGTGCCAGCTCACCAGGAGAGGGCTATGGCTACACCTTC.

This chain joins TRBV28 and TRBJ2-5; the D gene is possibly TRBD1 (6 bases). The CDR3 sequence is 12 residues long. V dropped 1 base and J dropped 12 bases, with 12 bases sitting between them. Per the germline V gene, CDR1 is MDHEN and CDR2 is SYDVKM. The CDR3 sequence: CASSLYRGGKYF. CDR3 bases: TGTGCCAGCAGTTTATACAGAGGGGGAAAGTACTTC. Full variable domain (missing parts from reference TRBV28 and TRBJ2-5): DVKVTQSSRYLVKRTGEKVFLECVQDMDHENMFWYRQDPGLGLRLIYFSYDVKMKEKGDIPEGYSVSREKKERFSLILESASTNQTSMYLCASSLYRGGKYFGPGTRLLVL.

The chain recombines TRBV5-4 with TRBJ2-3; the match to TRBD2 covers 11 bases. CDR1 and CDR2 from the germline V gene are SGHNT and YYREEE (reference sequence). The CDR3 loop spans 19 amino acids. J was trimmed by 0 bases and V by 2 bases; bases with no gene match: 11. The CDR3 DNA is TGTGCCAGCAGCTTTCCCCGACTAGCGGGGCTCCAAAGCACAGATACGCAGTATTTT. The encoded protein is CASSFPRLAGLQSTDTQYF.

This chain uses TRBV7-3 with TRBJ2-2, with 12 bases identical to TRBD2. This CDR3 comprises 18 residues. V gave up 5 bases and J gave up 1 base; unmatched junction bases: 8. Germline assignment: CDR1 SGHTA and CDR2 FQGTGA. CDR3 in amino acids: CASSPRRLAGENTGELFF. The CDR3 bases are TGTGCCAGCAGCCCCCGGAGACTAGCGGGAGAGAACACCGGGGAGCTGTTTTTT.

The chain couples TRBV10-3 to TRBJ2-1; TRBD2 aligns across 9 bases. V trimming: 8 bases; J trimming: 15 bases; junction bases outside the gene matches: 14. This CDR3 is 13 amino acids long. Per the germline V gene, CDR1 is ENHRY and CDR2 is SYGVKD. The CDR3 DNA reads TGTGCCATCCAGCGGGAGGCCCCCGACGACCGGTTCTTC. Translation: CAIQREAPDDRFF.

This chain uses TRBV28 with TRBJ2-1; D is possibly TRBD2 (5 bases). CDR3 length: 16 amino acids. V lost 4 bases to trimming and J lost 0 bases, with 13 bases between them. CDR1 and CDR2 (germline): MDHEN, SYDVKM. The CDR3 region is CASSSFSEDSYNEQFF. CDR3 nucleotides: TGTGCCAGCAGTTCCTTTAGCGAGGACTCCTACAATGAGCAGTTCTTC.

The chain is built from TRBV5-6 and TRBJ1-1; D ambiguous. The germline CDR1 and CDR2 sequences are SGHDT and YYEEEE. The CDR3 is 12 residues long. V lost 4 bases to trimming and J lost 8 bases, with 12 bases between them. Here the CDR3 reads CASSAYYGEAFF. CDR3 bases: TGTGCCAGCAGCGCCTATTACGGGGAAGCTTTCTTT.

The chain combines TRBV10-1 with TRBJ2-7; no firm D call. The CDR3 consists of 14 residues. Germline CDR1 WNHNN, CDR2 SYGVQD (reference sequence). The germline V and J ends were trimmed by 0 bases and 3 bases, with 9 bases remaining between them. The chain's CDR3 is CASSESLSDYEQYF. The CDR3 DNA follows: TGCGCCAGCAGTGAGTCCTTAAGCGACTACGAGCAGTACTTC.

J is TRBJ2-4 and V is TRBV18; 8 bases are a match to TRBD2. This CDR3 contains 16 residues. V dropped 3 bases and J dropped 0; count of bases not matched to a gene: 4. CDR1 KGHSH and CDR2 LQKENI come from the germline V gene. CDR3: CASSPTSGLAKNIQYF. CDR3 coding DNA: TGTGCCAGCTCACCCACTAGCGGATTAGCCAAAAACATTCAGTACTTC. Together with reference TRBV18 and TRBJ2-4, the CDR3 gives the full variable domain: NAGVMQNPRHLVRRRGQEARLRCSPMKGHSHVYWYRQLPEEGLKFMVYLQKENIIDESGMPKERFSAEFPKEGPSILRIQQVVRGDSAAYFCASSPTSGLAKNIQYFGAGTRLSVL.

CDR3 amino acids: CAISEPAQETQYF. For the CDR3, the DNA is TGTGCCATCAGTGAACCAGCACAAGAGACCCAGTACTTC. The chain links TRBV10-3 to TRBJ2-5, with no clear D. CDR3 length: 13 residues. V lost 3 bases and J 2 bases, leaving 7 bases between the germline ends. Germline values: CDR1 ENHRY, CDR2 SYGVKD.

The chain employs TRBV15 and TRBJ2-1; 13 bases fit TRBD2. CDR1 is LNHNV and CDR2 is YYDKDF in the germline V gene (reference sequence). This CDR3 comprises 15 residues. V gave up 1 base and J gave up 9 bases; unmatched junction bases: 3. The CDR3 sequence: CATSRVLAGGGEQFF. The CDR3, as DNA: TGTGCCACCAGCAGAGTACTAGCGGGAGGGGGTGAGCAGTTCTTC.

The V call is TRBV29-1, the J call TRBJ2-5; D may be TRBD1 (5 bases). The V and J ends lost 4 bases and 7 bases respectively, with 7 bases between them. This CDR3 has 10 amino acids. The germline V gene encodes CDR1 SQVTM and CDR2 ANQGSEA. The CDR3 DNA follows: TGCAGCGTTGCGCAGGGGACCCAGTACTTC. Amino acids: CSVAQGTQYF.

The rearrangement links TRBV19 to TRBJ2-1; D is ambiguous. Germline-derived CDR1 and CDR2 are LNHDA and SQIVND (reference sequence). V was cut by 4 bases and J by 3 bases, with 1 base left in between. CDR3 size: 11 residues. CDR3 sequence: CASSSYNEQFF. The CDR3 region has the DNA TGTGCCAGTAGTAGCTACAATGAGCAGTTCTTC.

The J gene is TRBJ2-7, the V gene TRBV5-4; D unresolved. V lost 0 bases to trimming and J lost 4 bases, with 11 bases between them. The CDR3 runs 14 residues. CDR1 SGHNT and CDR2 YYREEE come from the germline V gene (reference sequence). In DNA form, the CDR3 reads TGTGCCAGCAGCTTGGATGGACGAAGGTACGAGCAGTACTTC. This sequence encodes CASSLDGRRYEQYF.

This rearrangement joins TRBV4-1 to TRBJ2-7; either TRBD1 or TRBD2 may supply D (6 bases each). The germline V gene encodes CDR1 MGHRA and CDR2 YSYEKL. The CDR3 runs to 16 residues. The V and J ends lost 4 bases and 0 bases respectively, with 16 bases between them. The CDR3 loop is CASSRQGGTNSYEQYF. Written as DNA, the CDR3 is TGCGCCAGCAGCCGCCAAGGCGGGACAAACTCCTACGAGCAGTACTTC.

In this sample, this clone turned up once. The CDR3 bases are TGTGCCAGCAGCTTAGGTGGGAGGGTCGAAGAGACCCAGTACTTC. It encodes CASSLGGRVEETQYF. The chain employs TRBV11-3 and TRBJ2-5; 7 bases align to TRBD2. The CDR3 runs 15 residues. Germline V CDR1 and CDR2: SGHNT, YENEEA. Losses at the gene ends were 1 base for V and 3 bases for J; bases not matched to a gene: 5. Filled out from reference TRBV11-3 and TRBJ2-5, the complete variable domain reads EAGVVQSPRYKIIEKKQPVAFWCNPISGHNTLYWYLQNLGQGPELLIRYENEEAVDDSQLPKDRFSAERLKGVDSTLKIQPAELGDSAVYLCASSLGGRVEETQYFGPGTRLLVL.